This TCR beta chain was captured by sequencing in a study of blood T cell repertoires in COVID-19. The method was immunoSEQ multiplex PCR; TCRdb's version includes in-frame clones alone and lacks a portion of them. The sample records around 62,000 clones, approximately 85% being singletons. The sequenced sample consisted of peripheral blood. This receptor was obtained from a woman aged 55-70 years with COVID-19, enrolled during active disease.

The CDR3 DNA sequence: TGTGCCAGCAGCTTAGGGTCGGGGAACACTGAAGCTTTCTTT. Translation: CASSLGSGNTEAFF. The chain is built from TRBV7-8 and TRBJ1-1; no clear D gene. Germline loops: CDR1 SGHVS, CDR2 FQNEAQ. This CDR3 spans 14 amino acids. V was clipped by 1 base and J by 1 base, with 7 bases between them.